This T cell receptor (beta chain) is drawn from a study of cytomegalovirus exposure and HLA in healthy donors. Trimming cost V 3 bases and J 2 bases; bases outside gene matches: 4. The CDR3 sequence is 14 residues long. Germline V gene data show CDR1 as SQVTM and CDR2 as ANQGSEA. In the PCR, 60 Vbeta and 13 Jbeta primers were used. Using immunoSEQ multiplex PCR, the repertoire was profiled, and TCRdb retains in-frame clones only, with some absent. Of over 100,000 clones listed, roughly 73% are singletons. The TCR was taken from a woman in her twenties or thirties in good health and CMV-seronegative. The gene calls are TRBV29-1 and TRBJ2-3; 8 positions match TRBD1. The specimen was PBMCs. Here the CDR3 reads CSVDPGGHTDTQYF. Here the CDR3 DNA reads TGCAGCGTTGATCCAGGGGGCCACACAGATACGCAGTATTTT.